The 23 T cell receptor beta chains listed next were all sequenced from one sample in a study of regulatory T cells in long-lasting Graves disease (dated by TCRdb to 2020 to 2023). The time point label of this sample denotes: newly diagnosed GD, antithyroid drugs for less than 3 months. For both TCR sequencing and RNA sequencing, RNA was extracted from PBMCs in TRIzol. The library was built by means of multiplex PCR. These reads were obtained on an Illumina HiSeq 4000. TCR beta libraries were built with iRepertoire HTBI primers and Arm-PCR amplification of CDR3 regions. The public sequencing data were trimmed at Q25 with fastp and processed into clonotypes with MiXCR by TCRdb, which kept only in-frame beta chains. Rows are unified per CDR3 protein, each entry keeping the most common DNA and genes. For this sample the table gives around 420,000 distinct CDR3 sequences, of which around 16% were detected only once. 22% of the sample is held by the ten biggest clonotypes.

The sequenced sample was peripheral blood mononuclear cells (PBMCs), obtained at new diagnosis, from a patient treated with antithyroid drugs. These receptors came from a female donor with Graves disease.

The chain joins TRBV6-1 to TRBJ2-1, with D perhaps TRBD1 (5 bases). The V end was cut by 6 bases, the J end by 7 bases, with 13 bases between. From germline, CDR1 is MNHNS and CDR2 SASEGT. This CDR3 is built from 13 residues. CDR3 in DNA: TGTGCCAGCAGCAACAGGCGGTTAAATGAGCAGTTCTTC. It codes for CASSNRRLNEQFF.

This clonotype occurred many times. The gene calls are TRBV20-1 and TRBJ1-2; the D gene is possibly TRBD1 (5 bases). Trimming shortened V by 5 bases and J by 6 bases, and 13 bases separated the two germline ends. CDR1 and CDR2 from the germline V gene are DFQATT and SNEGSKA (reference sequence). The CDR3 is made up of 12 amino acids. The CDR3, as DNA: TGCAGTGCTGAAAGGACATTTGATGGCTACACCTTC. This encodes CSAERTFDGYTF.

This clonotype was detected many times. V gene TRBV9 combines with J gene TRBJ2-1, with 7 bases fitting TRBD2. Germline CDR1 and CDR2: SGDLS and YYNGEE. The CDR3 spans 17 residues. After removal of 1 base from V and 0 bases from J, the junction contained 7 bases not matched to a gene. The CDR3 sequence: CASSVREGGPSYNEQFF. CDR3 nucleotide sequence: TGTGCCAGCAGCGTACGCGAGGGAGGGCCCTCCTACAATGAGCAGTTCTTC.

This clonotype was counted many times. The chain couples TRBV14 to TRBJ2-7, with 7 positions matching TRBD2. Germline CDR1 and CDR2: SGHDN and FVKESK. After removal of 5 bases from V and 3 bases from J, the junction contained 10 bases not matched to a gene. The CDR3 covers 15 residues. This CDR3 reads CASSYGGTTYYEQYF. For the CDR3, the DNA is TGTGCCAGCAGCTATGGCGGGACTACCTACTACGAGCAGTACTTC. The full variable domain, its missing parts supplied by reference TRBV14 and TRBJ2-7, is EAGVTQFPSHSVIEKGQTVTLRCDPISGHDNLYWYRRVMGKEIKFLLHFVKESKQDESGMPNNRFLAERTGGTYSTLKVQPAELEDSGVYFCASSYGGTTYYEQYFGPGTRLTVT.

This clonotype came up many times. The rearrangement uses TRBV16 and TRBJ1-5; D is uncertain. The CDR3 is 18 amino acids. Per the germline V gene, CDR1 is KGHSY and CDR2 is FQNENV. V was pared by 2 bases and J by 0 bases, with 17 bases between. Here the CDR3 DNA reads TGTGCCAGCAGCCAAATCGGTCCACAAAACCCTAGCAATCAGCCCCAGCATTTT. This encodes CASSQIGPQNPSNQPQHF.

The chain is built from TRBV6-1 and TRBJ1-1, with TRBD1 matching 8 bases. Germline lookup yields CDR1 MNHNS and CDR2 SASEGT. The CDR3 runs 16 residues. The V and J ends lost 6 bases and 4 bases, in that order; junction bases with no gene match: 13. The CDR3 bases are TGTGCCAGCAGCTCAAACGACAGGGGACGAGGCACTGAAGCTTTCTTT. Translation: CASSSNDRGRGTEAFF.

This sequence joins TRBV9 and TRBJ2-2; no clear D gene. The germline V and J ends were trimmed by 3 bases and 1 base, with 16 bases remaining between them. This CDR3 contains 17 residues. Germline CDR1 is SGDLS and CDR2 is YYNGEE. The CDR3 nucleotides read TGTGCCAGCAGCGGGGCTGAAGCAGACCTGAACACCGGGGAGCTGTTTTTT. Its protein is CASSGAEADLNTGELFF. The variable domain in full, with the rest retrieved from reference TRBV9 and TRBJ2-2, is DSGVTQTPKHLITATGQRVTLRCSPRSGDLSVYWYQQSLDQGLQFLIQYYNGEERAKGNILERFSAQQFPDLHSELNLSSLELGDSALYFCASSGAEADLNTGELFFGEGSRLTVL.

This clonotype was observed a single time. This rearrangement joins TRBV20-1 to TRBJ2-3, with 7 bases lining up with TRBD2. Germline CDR1 is DFQATT and CDR2 is SNEGSKA (reference sequence). With 5 bases clipped from V and 6 bases from J, the junction kept 8 bases outside the gene matches. The CDR3 has 13 residues. The CDR3 nucleotides are TGCAGTGCTCCCTGGCGGGAGCGGGATACGCAGTATTTT. It codes for CSAPWRERDTQYF.

This chain links TRBV4-1 with TRBJ2-3; 10 bases map to TRBD1. The CDR3 has 15 amino acids. CDR1 and CDR2 from the germline V gene are MGHRA and YSYEKL. J was trimmed by 5 bases and V by 4 bases; bases with no gene match: 6. DNA of the CDR3: TGCGCCAGCAGCCCCGGACAGGGGGTAATAGATACGCAGTATTTT. It specifies CASSPGQGVIDTQYF.

This clonotype was seen at least ten times. This chain uses TRBV4-1 with TRBJ2-1; 12 bases align to TRBD1. Germline V CDR1 and CDR2: MGHRA, YSYEKL. The CDR3 contains 17 residues. V was clipped by 2 bases and J by 6 bases; unmatched bases: 8. CDR3 sequence: CASSQLTGTGGPNEQFF. CDR3 DNA sequence: TGCGCCAGCAGCCAACTCACCGGGACAGGGGGCCCCAATGAGCAGTTCTTC.

The chain combines TRBV4-1 with TRBJ1-6; D is perhaps TRBD1 (6 bases). The CDR3 runs 17 residues. V was shortened by 4 bases and J by 0 bases, with 13 bases between the two germline ends. Germline CDR1 MGHRA, CDR2 YSYEKL. CDR3 sequence (DNA): TGCGCCAGCAGCCCGCAGGGGCGAGCCTCCTATAATTCACCCCTCCACTTT. Translating it yields CASSPQGRASYNSPLHF.

This clonotype has at least ten counts. This chain joins TRBV10-3 and TRBJ2-2; the D gene could be TRBD1 or TRBD2 (6 bases each). This CDR3 contains 16 residues. Germline V gene sequence: CDR1 ENHRY, CDR2 SYGVKD. V lost 2 bases to trimming and J lost 0 bases, with 10 bases between them. As DNA, the CDR3 is TGTGCCATCAGTGAGACGGGGGCCGCGAACACCGGGGAGCTGTTTTTT. Amino acids: CAISETGAANTGELFF.

This clonotype was found many times. The chain employs TRBV20-1 and TRBJ2-1, with 7 positions matching TRBD2. V was pared by 1 base and J by 2 bases, with 5 bases of the junction left unmatched. This CDR3 spans 15 amino acids. Germline V lookup: CDR1 DFQATT, CDR2 SNEGSKA (reference sequence). CDR3 in amino acids: CSARGLAATYNEQFF. Here the CDR3 DNA reads TGCAGTGCTAGAGGGCTAGCGGCCACCTACAATGAGCAGTTCTTC.

This clonotype has ten or more counts. J is TRBJ1-2 and V is TRBV28; 7 nucleotides agree with TRBD1. The CDR3 sequence is 14 residues long. J lost 1 base, V lost 7 bases, and 6 bases had no gene match. Germline lookup yields CDR1 MDHEN and CDR2 SYDVKM. As DNA, the CDR3 is TGTGCCAGCAAAAGGGACAGCCTTAACTATGGCTACACCTTC. Translation: CASKRDSLNYGYTF.

This clonotype has only a few counts. This chain connects TRBV19 to TRBJ1-1, with D possibly being TRBD1 (5 bases). Germline V CDR1 and CDR2: LNHDA, SQIVND (reference sequence). CDR3 size: 16 residues. The V and J ends lost 0 bases and 7 bases respectively, with 18 bases between them. CDR3 in amino acids: CASSIDGEGFVGEAFF. The DNA of the CDR3 is TGTGCCAGTAGTATAGATGGCGAGGGGTTTGTTGGTGAAGCTTTCTTT.

V usage is TRBV5-1 and J usage is TRBJ2-5; possible D gene TRBD2, 5 bases. Trimming left V 2 bases short and J 0 bases short, with 8 bases between. Looked up from germline, CDR1 is SGHRS and CDR2 is YFSETQ. The CDR3 spans 14 residues. CDR3 amino acids: CASSFASYQETQYF. DNA of the CDR3: TGCGCCAGCAGCTTTGCTAGCTACCAAGAGACCCAGTACTTC.

On this clonotype: With a much larger clone just one base away, this may be a read error. This rearrangement joins TRBV7-9 to TRBJ2-7; unclear D gene. Germline CDR1 and CDR2: SEHNR and FQNEAQ (reference sequence). This CDR3 has 12 amino acids. V was cut by 5 bases and J by 9 bases, with 14 bases left in between. This CDR3 is CASSASGWGQYF. The CDR3 DNA reads as TGTGCCAGCAGCGCTAGTGGTTGGGGGCAGTACTTC.

This clonotype was picked up many times. The chain is built from TRBV7-8 and TRBJ1-1; tentatively, D is TRBD1 (5 bases). Germline lookup yields CDR1 SGHVS and CDR2 FQNEAQ. The ends were cut back, 4 bases at V and 6 bases at J, with 12 bases in the middle. The length of the CDR3 is 13 residues. The CDR3 is CASSSSGTAEAFF. In DNA, the CDR3 is TGTGCCAGCAGCTCCTCAGGGACGGCTGAAGCTTTCTTT.

Turning to this clonotype: One base away lies a much larger clone, so this may be a sequencing read error. The chain employs TRBV5-4 and TRBJ2-5; TRBD2 aligns across 11 bases. The CDR3 length is 17 residues. V shed 9 bases and J 11 bases; nucleotides not matched to a gene: 24. The germline V gene has CDR1 SGHNT and CDR2 YYREEE (reference sequence). CDR3 DNA sequence: TGTGCCATTACGGGACTAGCGGACCAAAGCTCCTACAATGAGCAGTACTTC. Protein sequence: CAITGLADQSSYNEQYF.

The chain is built from TRBV6-2 or TRBV6-3 and TRBJ1-6; 7 bases match TRBD1. The CDR3 consists of 13 residues. Germline V gene lookup returns CDR1 MNHEY and CDR2 SVGEGT. V lost 6 bases, J lost 14 bases, and 10 bases stayed unmatched. The CDR3: CASSRTDRDALHF. In DNA, the CDR3 is TGTGCCAGCAGCCGAACCGACAGGGACGCCCTCCACTTT.

This clonotype has at least ten counts. CDR3 sequence: CASSFPRDAPTYNEQFF. CDR3 coding DNA: TGTGCCAGCAGCTTCCCCCGGGACGCACCAACCTACAATGAGCAGTTCTTC. V and J are TRBV7-3 and TRBJ2-1, with D perhaps being TRBD1 or TRBD2 (5 bases each). The V gene lost 3 bases and the J gene lost 2 bases, with 17 bases spanning the gap. Germline V gives CDR1 SGHTA, CDR2 FQGTGA. The CDR3 spans 17 residues.

V usage is TRBV6-9 and J usage is TRBJ1-1; D not certain. Germline loops: CDR1 MNHGY, CDR2 SVAAGI. This CDR3 is 13 amino acids long. Trimming removed 4 bases from V and 5 bases from J, with 11 bases in between. The CDR3: CASSSPEWTEAFF. CDR3 nucleotide sequence: TGTGCCAGCAGTTCCCCCGAATGGACTGAAGCTTTCTTT.

This sequence joins TRBV29-1 and TRBJ2-2; a weak D match, TRBD1 (6 bases). This CDR3 region has 14 residues. Looked up from germline, CDR1 is SQVTM and CDR2 is ANQGSEA. Trimming pared 0 bases from V and 4 bases from J, leaving 9 bases between. CDR3 bases: TGCAGCGTTGAAGATGCGGACAGCACCGGGGAGCTGTTTTTT. Translating it yields CSVEDADSTGELFF.